This TCR beta chain was found in a study of T cells in Graves' hyperthyroidism and ophthalmopathy (dated 2019 in TCRdb). General notes on the study: Peripheral blood samples were taken at initial diagnosis, before any treatment was given. The approximately 98 discovery patients were randomly divided into training and test sets at a 7:3 ratio. Whether ophthalmopathy could be predicted prospectively was tested in an independent validation cohort made up of under 20 hyperthyroidism patients plus 17 patients who later progressed to ophthalmopathy. After sampling, hyperthyroidism patients received methimazole starting at 30 mg daily, and ophthalmopathy patients received high-dose intravenous methylprednisolone. TCR V-J signatures able to tell the groups apart were searched for in a discovery cohort of approximately 95 patients, of whom more than 40 had Graves' ophthalmopathy and 55 to 65 had stable Graves' hyperthyroidism. The study also compared thyroid tissue and blood T-cell repertoires from a handful of Graves' hyperthyroidism patients. TCR Vbeta CDR3 sequencing of roughly 140 peripheral blood samples (over 40 ophthalmopathy, about 80 hyperthyroidism and roughly 17 progressor patients) is reported in the paper. Beyond this particular receptor, the publication reports: Sample size was not statistically predetermined, and blinding of investigators to group allocation was not performed. During validation, the model predicted progression to ophthalmopathy a median of around 6 months ahead of onset, with around 71% sensitivity and roughly 72% specificity. Most expanded thyroid clonotypes (frequency above 0.001) were also detected in blood, a finding suggesting that blood repertoires may reflect thyroid immune responses. In cross-validation, a model built on a 13 V-J signature told ophthalmopathy apart from stable hyperthyroidism with approximately 90% sensitivity and roughly 81% specificity, and in testing the same model reached 80%/75%.

Amplification of TCR beta CDR3 regions was carried out from RNA transcripts. For the first round of RT-PCR on the TCR CDR3, the HTBI primer set was used together with the Qiagen OneStep RT-PCR kit. Libraries were constructed in a second round of multiplex PCR, after which size selection and purification were performed. Sequencing of the libraries was done on an Illumina HiSeq2000 using paired-end 100 bp reads. In the paper's pipeline: SOAPnuke was used to process the raw data, throwing out any read that contained adapters or uncalled bases, had a mean Phred below 15, or lacked an exact constant-primer or identifier match. COPE v1.2.5 was used to merge high-quality paired reads, and clonotypes were defined as unique nucleotide sequences. Clonotypes were aligned to IMGT TRBV, TRBD and TRBJ reference segments using MiTCR v1.1. The analysis was restricted to V-J combinations with a frequency above 0.0001, which together covered just over 99% of the repertoires. The TCS score was defined as F50 (clonal expansion) divided by E x V (chaos), with BLOSUM62-based TCRdist calculated between CDR3 peptides within each V-J. Welch's t-statistics and random forest reduced several hundred V-J features to fewer than 15, which were used in a naive Bayes classifier (R e1071). TCRdb's own reprocessing of the public reads used fastp at Q25 and MiXCR and kept productive beta chains. Each CDR3 protein appears once, grouped with its most common genes and DNA. What appears here as the V and J calls and clone size reflects TCRdb's work, not the paper's. For this sample the table gives 400,000 to 500,000 distinct CDR3 sequences, of which roughly an eighth were detected only once. Of the sample, around a sixth is held by the ten largest clones.

CDR1 is given as SGHTA and CDR2 as FQGNSA, both from the germline V gene. V and J lose 5 bases and 2 bases, and a span of 13 bases separates them. Its CDR3 holds 15 amino acids, cysteine through phenylalanine. CDR3 DNA is the only sequence kept; it has 45 bases, read in frame from the first base. Concerning this clonotype itself: This receptor's antigen is unknown. No qualities accompany the bases; no much larger clone lies one base away.

A patient counted as having stable Graves' hyperthyroidism if no progression to ophthalmopathy occurred over 18 months of follow-up. Hyperthyroidism patients were aged 18 to 65 years and newly diagnosed, with disease duration of less than 2 months. Any patient with an uncontrolled infection, another autoimmune disease, pregnancy or lactation was excluded. Diagnoses relied on clinical symptoms, serum thyroxine and TRAb, thyroid ultrasound and orbital computed tomography. PBMCs were isolated from roughly 10 ml of fresh peripheral blood by Ficoll-Paque density gradient centrifugation. Total RNA was extracted using Trizol reagent, and RNA quality was assessed on an Agilent 2100 Bioanalyzer.

The rearrangement joined TRBV7-2 to TRBJ1-5; the D gene cannot be resolved reliably. This TCR derives from a woman between 18 and 29 years old with Graves' hyperthyroidism. The sample comprised blood. The nucleotide sequence is given as TGTGCCAGCAGCCATGAAGGGAACGGCAATCAGCCCCAGCATTTT. Translated, it gives CASSHEGNGNQPQHF.